This TCR beta chain was retrieved from a study of T cell responses to AZD1222 COVID-19 vaccine. Study outcomes and limitations: Possibly, clonal diversity was underestimated; donors were largely white British and included more females.

Notes on this clone: Its antigen is as yet unknown.

This CDR3 contains 13 residues. CDR1 MDHEN and CDR2 SYDVKM come from the germline V gene. V was cut by 10 bases and J by 0 bases, with 10 bases left in between. TCRdb keeps only in-frame clones here, not all; method: immunoSEQ multiplex PCR. Among some 140,000 clones listed, roughly 93% were seen once. This specimen was peripheral blood, taken on day 0 of AZD1222 vaccination. V and J are TRBV28 and TRBJ1-3, with a weak D call TRBD1 (6 bases). The clonotype originates from an adult in good health. DNA of the CDR3: TGTGCCACCACAGGGACCTCTGGAAACACCATATATTTT. Its translation: CATTGTSGNTIYF.